The next 22 T cell receptor beta chains were all read from a single sample in a study of shared clonotypes between healthy human individuals. The protocol was immunoSEQ multiplex PCR, while the TCRdb copy is restricted to in-frame clones and leaves out a portion. The table lists about 1 million clones, about 76% of them singletons. The sequenced material came from memory CD4+ T cells sorted from blood. As to subset: CD45RA-negative fraction. These receptors all stem from a man younger than 30 in good health.

The chain is built from TRBV18 and TRBJ2-7; D remains ambiguous. CDR1 and CDR2 from the germline V gene are KGHSH and LQKENI. The CDR3 length is 13 residues. V was shortened by 3 bases and J by 4 bases, with 10 bases between the two germline ends. The DNA of the CDR3 is TGTGCCAGCTCACCGCGACACCCGTACGAGCAGTACTTC. Its protein product is CASSPRHPYEQYF.

This chain links TRBV5-1 with TRBJ2-7; weak D call: TRBD1 (6 bases). Between the trimmed V and J ends, which lost 4 bases and 0 bases, there was a span of 17 bases. Germline lookup yields CDR1 SGHRS and CDR2 YFSETQ. This CDR3 contains 16 residues. CDR3 residues: CASSTYRAVSSYEQYF. The CDR3 DNA reads TGCGCCAGCAGCACGTACAGGGCCGTAAGCTCCTACGAGCAGTACTTC.

This clone came up once. The chain combines TRBV6-5 with TRBJ1-4; D is unclear. V lost 0 bases and J 5 bases, leaving 4 bases between the germline ends. The CDR3 has 13 amino acids. Germline V lookup: CDR1 MNHEY, CDR2 SVGAGI. The DNA of the CDR3 is TGTGCCAGCAGTTACTCGCACAATGAAAAACTGTTTTTT. Amino acid sequence: CASSYSHNEKLFF.

A single count supports this clone. This sequence joins TRBV5-1 and TRBJ2-5; 10 bases agree with TRBD2. J lost 4 bases, V lost 8 bases, and 11 bases had no gene match. Per the germline V gene, CDR1 is SGHRS and CDR2 is YFSETQ. The CDR3 contains 15 residues. The CDR3 bases are TGCGCCAGTCAAGCGGGAGGGCAGGGACGAGAGACCCAGTACTTC. It encodes CASQAGGQGRETQYF. Full variable domain (rest looked up from reference TRBV5-1 and TRBJ2-5): KAGVTQTPRYLIKTRGQQVTLSCSPISGHRSVSWYQQTPGQGLQFLFEYFSETQRNKGNFPGRFSGRQFSNSRSEMNVSTLELGDSALYLCASQAGGQGRETQYFGPGTRLLVL.

This clone was seen only a few times. The chain combines TRBV4-1 with TRBJ2-2; 12 bases are shared with TRBD2. The CDR3 is 17 residues long. V dropped 0 bases and J dropped 7; count of bases not matched to a gene: 6. The germline V gene has CDR1 MGHRA and CDR2 YSYEKL. CDR3 sequence (DNA): TGCGCCAGCAGCCAAGATCCTAGCGGGGGGGCAGGCGGGGAGCTGTTTTTT. It yields the protein CASSQDPSGGAGGELFF.

The rearrangement joins TRBV30 to TRBJ2-5; no definite D call. The CDR3 consists of 12 residues. V was pared by 5 bases and J by 5 bases, with 12 bases between. Germline loops: CDR1 GTSNPN, CDR2 SVGIG (reference sequence). The chain's CDR3 is CAWGYVSETQYF. As DNA, the CDR3 is TGTGCCTGGGGGTACGTTAGTGAGACCCAGTACTTC.

V usage is TRBV6-5 and J usage is TRBJ1-2; tentatively, D is TRBD1 (6 bases). Trimming removed 0 bases from V and 8 bases from J, with 16 bases in between. The CDR3 has 15 residues. Germline-derived CDR1 and CDR2 are MNHEY and SVGAGI. The CDR3 DNA sequence: TGTGCCAGCAGTTACTCGGGTACAGGGCAATACGGCTACACCTTC. Residues: CASSYSGTGQYGYTF.

The rearrangement uses TRBV2 and TRBJ2-7, with D possibly being TRBD1 (6 bases). V was clipped by 7 bases and J by 7 bases, with 14 bases between them. In germline, CDR1 is SNHLY, CDR2 FYNNEI. The CDR3 is 12 amino acids. This CDR3 is CASKQGAEEQYF. DNA for the CDR3: TGTGCCAGCAAACAGGGAGCGGAAGAGCAGTACTTC.

The chain combines TRBV5-1 with TRBJ2-5, with D maybe TRBD1 (6 bases). The CDR3 has 17 residues. CDR1 SGHRS and CDR2 YFSETQ come from the germline V gene. Trimming pared 0 bases from V and 1 base from J, leaving 16 bases between. CDR3 sequence reads: CASSLGYLGQSQETQYF. The CDR3, as DNA: TGCGCCAGCAGCTTGGGTTACTTAGGACAGAGCCAAGAGACCCAGTACTTC.

V usage is TRBV6-6 and J usage is TRBJ2-2; D might be TRBD2 (6 bases). This CDR3 has 16 amino acids. CDR1 and CDR2 from the germline V gene are MNHNY and SVGAGI (reference sequence). Trimming stripped 11 bases from V and 0 bases from J, with 19 bases between. CDR3 bases: TGTGCCGGGAGGAGTAGTCAGGGCACGAACACCGGGGAGCTGTTTTTT. This codes for CAGRSSQGTNTGELFF.

In regard to this clone: Different DNA sequences within this sample yield the same CDR3. The chain has TRBV27 and TRBJ2-7; the D is unclear. The CDR3 consists of 13 residues. Germline V gene sequence: CDR1 MNHEY, CDR2 SMNVEV (reference sequence). The germline V and J ends were trimmed by 8 bases and 0 bases, with 11 bases remaining between them. CDR3: CASSGRSSYEQYF. The CDR3 DNA is TGTGCCAGCTCTGGAAGAAGCTCCTACGAGCAGTACTTC.

The chain joins TRBV4-3 to TRBJ2-2, with TRBD1 as a possible D gene (5 bases). The CDR3 consists of 15 residues. In germline, CDR1 is LGHNA, CDR2 YSLEER. Trimming took 2 bases from V and 6 from J, leaving 13 bases between them. CDR3 sequence: CASSQSLSQAGELFF. In nucleotides, the CDR3 is TGCGCCAGCAGCCAATCTCTTTCACAGGCCGGGGAGCTGTTTTTT.

The chain uses TRBV6-6 and TRBJ2-7; D is perhaps TRBD1 or TRBD2 (6 bases each). The germline CDR1 and CDR2 sequences are MNHNY and SVGAGI (reference sequence). This CDR3 comprises 16 residues. With 6 bases removed from V and 2 bases from J, the gap between germline ends came to 20 bases. As DNA, the CDR3 is TGTGCCAGCAGCTCTACAGAGGGGGGCAAGACCTACGAGCAGTACTTC. It translates to CASSSTEGGKTYEQYF.

This clone was recorded a few times. The V call is TRBV4-1, the J call TRBJ1-1, with D perhaps matching TRBD1 (6 bases). Trimming removed 2 bases from V and 4 bases from J, with 11 bases in between. Germline CDR1 reads MGHRA; CDR2 reads YSYEKL. CDR3 length equals 14 residues. CDR3 amino acids: CASSQPKQGTEAFF. CDR3 sequence (DNA): TGCGCCAGCAGCCAACCCAAACAGGGCACTGAAGCTTTCTTT.

V usage is TRBV6-1 and J usage is TRBJ1-6; TRBD1 agrees at 10 bases. Per the germline V gene, CDR1 is MNHNS and CDR2 is SASEGT. The CDR3 sequence is 15 residues long. The trim removed 3 bases at V and 10 bases at J, leaving 6 bases unmatched. CDR3 protein: CASSERQGAGSPLHF. The CDR3 region has the DNA TGTGCCAGCAGTGAGAGACAGGGGGCGGGATCACCCCTCCACTTT.

Only a few counts were recorded for this clone. This chain links TRBV6-6 with TRBJ2-1, with 8 bases aligning to TRBD2. This CDR3 has 14 residues. V was clipped by 2 bases and J by 7 bases; unmatched bases: 4. Germline CDR1 MNHNY, CDR2 SVGAGI (reference sequence). CDR3 in DNA: TGTGCCAGCAGTTACCTTAGACTAGCGAATGAGCAGTTCTTC. Residues: CASSYLRLANEQFF.

The J gene is TRBJ2-7, the V gene TRBV7-2; possible D gene TRBD2, 6 bases. Deletions cut 5 bases from V and 6 bases from J, with 23 bases between. The CDR3 extends over 16 amino acids. Germline V gives CDR1 SGHTA, CDR2 FQGNSA. The CDR3 here is CASSASWGRRDSEQYF. The CDR3 DNA reads TGTGCCAGCAGCGCCTCGTGGGGTAGGAGGGACTCCGAGCAGTACTTC.

This rearrangement joins TRBV5-1 to TRBJ1-6; D might be TRBD1 (5 bases). The CDR3 is 14 residues long. Germline V lookup: CDR1 SGHRS, CDR2 YFSETQ. V was pared by 0 bases and J by 8 bases, with 9 bases between. The CDR3 loop reads CASSLDQGHSPLHF. The CDR3 DNA reads TGCGCCAGCAGCTTGGATCAGGGCCATTCACCCCTCCACTTT. Full variable domain (rest looked up from reference TRBV5-1 and TRBJ1-6): KAGVTQTPRYLIKTRGQQVTLSCSPISGHRSVSWYQQTPGQGLQFLFEYFSETQRNKGNFPGRFSGRQFSNSRSEMNVSTLELGDSALYLCASSLDQGHSPLHFGNGTRLTVT.

The chain uses TRBV19 and TRBJ1-5, with D possibly matching TRBD1 (5 bases). This CDR3 comprises 16 residues. V was shortened by 8 bases and J by 5 bases, with 22 bases between the two germline ends. CDR1 LNHDA and CDR2 SQIVND come from the germline V gene (reference sequence). The CDR3 DNA is TGTGCCAGTGCCAACGTGGGGGGGATCGCGCATCAGCCCCAGCATTTT. Protein sequence: CASANVGGIAHQPQHF.

Details on this clone: Additional DNA sequences in this sample encode the identical CDR3. The chain links TRBV7-9 to TRBJ1-1; tentative D call: TRBD1 (5 bases). The CDR3 has 14 amino acids. CDR1 and CDR2 (germline): SEHNR, FQNEAQ (reference sequence). V was cut by 4 bases and J by 3 bases, with 12 bases left in between. CDR3 in amino acids: CASSSRARDTEAFF. The CDR3 region has the DNA TGTGCCAGCAGCTCTAGGGCCAGGGACACTGAAGCTTTCTTT.

The V gene is TRBV19, the J gene TRBJ2-2; 11 bases are a match to TRBD2. This CDR3 is 15 amino acids long. With V trimmed by 9 bases and J by 5 bases, 8 bases remained unmatched. Germline loops: CDR1 LNHDA, CDR2 SQIVND (reference sequence). The CDR3 spells CASSLASGGTGELFF. The CDR3 DNA sequence: TGTGCCAGCTCCTTAGCTAGCGGGGGGACCGGGGAGCTGTTTTTT.

The genes are TRBV19 and TRBJ2-2; 11 nucleotides match TRBD1. Trimming at V came to 10 bases and at J to 4 bases, leaving 5 bases not matched to a gene. The germline V gene encodes CDR1 LNHDA and CDR2 SQIVND (reference sequence). The CDR3 is 14 residues long. This CDR3 is CATWDRGSTGELFF. The CDR3 DNA sequence: TGTGCCACCTGGGACAGGGGGTCCACCGGGGAGCTGTTTTTT.